This TCR beta chain originates from a study of blood T cells in healthy people across ages. Primers used in a second PCR of roughly 7 to 12 cycles were a sample-barcoded 5' primer and a J-beta primer mix. TCRdb processed the 5' RACE reads anew with MiXCR; each CDR3 protein has one entry. The data contain about 640,000 distinct CDR3 sequences, 58% of them singletons. Findings of the study overall: Total diversity from one million sequenced T cells was likely underestimated.

The CDR3 has 14 residues. Germline V CDR1 and CDR2: SQVTM, ANQGSEA. Trimming stripped 0 bases from V and 2 bases from J, with 10 bases between. Donors were healthy Caucasian individuals from Russia aged roughly 6 to 95. Staff drew around 10 milliliters of peripheral blood from each donor. In its sample, this clonotype was seen a few times. Its target is not known. The chain recombines TRBV29-1 with TRBJ1-2; no firm D call. The sequenced sample consisted of blood. The source of this sequence is a man aged 60 to 69 in good health. CDR3 sequence: CSVEDRSRNYGYTF. The CDR3 nucleotides read TGCAGCGTTGAAGATCGATCGAGAAACTATGGCTACACCTTC.